The source of this T cell receptor (beta chain) is a study of T-cell reconstitution after alpha-beta-depleted transplantation in children. General study findings and limits: Newly produced T cells mostly accounted for T-cell counts and diversity one year post-transplant.

The length of the CDR3 is 15 residues. The germline CDR1 and CDR2 sequences are SGHTA and FQGTGA. V was clipped by 2 bases and J by 4 bases, with 14 bases between them. Construction of the TCRbeta library involved unique molecular identifiers. One entry per CDR3 protein results from TCRdb running MiXCR on the PCR reads. This table has 350,000 to 500,000 distinct CDR3 sequences, about 40% appearing once. Details on this clonotype: Antigen unknown.

V is TRBV7-3 and J is TRBJ1-1, with D hard to call. The TCR sequence derives from a girl aged 2 to 10 with aplastic anemia, due to receive a stem cell transplant. Sample: PBMCs, taken before TCRalphabeta/CD19-depleted stem cell transplant. DNA for the CDR3: TGTGCCAGCAGCTTAGGGTGGACTCCCAGCACTGAAGCTTTCTTT. Its translation is CASSLGWTPSTEAFF.